Detailed here is one T cell receptor beta chain. Its antigen remains unidentified. Sequencing was performed with immunoSEQ multiplex PCR; in TCRdb, only in-frame clones are kept and a portion is missing. The table shows about 640,000 clones, with about two thirds occurring only once. This sample was included in a study of shared clonotypes between healthy human individuals. Germline values: CDR1 SGHTA, CDR2 FQGNSA. V lost 3 bases, J lost 3 bases, and 8 bases lay in between. CDR3 length: 14 residues. General study findings and limits: Naive subsets typically showed greater estimated richness than memory subsets.

Sequencing was done on a sample of memory CD4+ T cells sorted from blood. As for subset: CD45RA-negative fraction. This receptor was taken from a woman under 40 in good health. The chain employs TRBV7-2 and TRBJ2-2; D call uncertain. CDR3 DNA: TGTGCCAGCAGCTTGCAGGTTTACACCGGGGAGCTGTTTTTT. Encoded protein: CASSLQVYTGELFF.